This TCR beta chain was recovered during a study of long-term antiretroviral therapy in people with HIV. The length of the CDR3 is 14 residues. V shed 1 base, J shed 4 bases, and the junction held 4 bases outside the gene matches. Germline V gene sequence: CDR1 MGHRA, CDR2 YSYEKL. Findings of the study overall: Records did not include ART adherence, viral resistance or therapy changes. Possibly under older ART regimens, blood was drawn between 2004 and 2017.

Concerning this clone: Antigen: not known.

With survey level as its setting, the immunoSEQ assay was v3.0. TCRdb's table, derived via immunoSEQ multiplex PCR, lists solely in-frame clones and lacks some. The sample records about 29,000 clones, 75% to 90% being singletons. The sequence came from a man aged 45 to 65 with HIV. The sample in question was unsorted PBMCs, obtained about 5 years before starting antiretroviral therapy. The chain has TRBV4-1 and TRBJ2-7; 7 bases are shared with TRBD2. The CDR3 reads CASSQASGGYEQYF. CDR3 DNA: TGCGCCAGCAGCCAAGCATCCGGGGGGTACGAGCAGTACTTC.